The T cell receptor beta chain described here comes from a study of blood T cells in healthy people across ages. The CDR3 covers 10 residues. CDR1 and CDR2 from the germline V gene are SQVTM and ANQGSEA. The ends were cut back, 5 bases at V and 8 bases at J, with 7 bases in the middle. A second 7 to 11 cycle PCR used barcoded and J-beta primers. MiXCR was run by TCRdb on the 5' RACE reads, yielding one entry per CDR3 protein. The sample consists of roughly 1,300,000 distinct CDR3 sequences, approximately 59% of them appearing once. Sequenced sample: blood. The V and J genes are TRBV29-1 and TRBJ2-1; weak D call: TRBD1 (6 bases). The TCR sequence derives from a man aged 18-30 years in good health. The CDR3 loop is CSVHRDEQFF. Here the CDR3 DNA reads TGCAGCGTTCACAGGGATGAGCAGTTCTTC.